This T cell receptor beta chain was captured by sequencing in a study of blood T cell repertoires in COVID-19. The CDR3 sequence is 14 residues long. After removal of 6 bases from V and 1 base from J, the junction contained 1 base not matched to a gene. CDR1 SNHLY and CDR2 FYNNEI come from the germline V gene. The method was immunoSEQ multiplex PCR; TCRdb's version includes in-frame clones alone and lacks a portion of them. The sample records about 140,000 clones, around 87% being singletons. The sequence was obtained from a man aged 55 to 70 who had recovered from COVID-19. The chain employs TRBV2 and TRBJ1-1; 11 nucleotides match TRBD1. The sample consisted of PBMCs or T cells enriched from blood (not recorded which). The CDR3 DNA follows: TGTGCCAGCAGAGGGACAGGGGGGAACACTGAAGCTTTCTTT. Amino acid sequence: CASRGTGGNTEAFF. Filled out from reference TRBV2 and TRBJ1-1, the complete variable domain reads EPEVTQTPSHQVTQMGQEVILRCVPISNHLYFYWYRQILGQKVEFLVSFYNNEISEKSEIFDDQFSVERPDGSNFTLKIRSTKLEDSAMYFCASRGTGGNTEAFFGQGTRLTVV.